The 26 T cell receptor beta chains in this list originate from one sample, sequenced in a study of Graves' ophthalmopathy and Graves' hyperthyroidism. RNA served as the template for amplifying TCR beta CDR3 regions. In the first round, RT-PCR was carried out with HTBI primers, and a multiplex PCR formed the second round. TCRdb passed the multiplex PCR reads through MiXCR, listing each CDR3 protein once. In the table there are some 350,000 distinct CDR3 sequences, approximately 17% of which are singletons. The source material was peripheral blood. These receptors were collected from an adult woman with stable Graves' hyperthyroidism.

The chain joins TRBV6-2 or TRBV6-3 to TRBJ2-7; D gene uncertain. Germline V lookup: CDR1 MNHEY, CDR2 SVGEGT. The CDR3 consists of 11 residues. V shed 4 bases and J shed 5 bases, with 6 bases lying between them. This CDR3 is CASSFQNEQYF. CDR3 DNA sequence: TGTGCCAGCAGTTTCCAGAACGAGCAGTACTTC.

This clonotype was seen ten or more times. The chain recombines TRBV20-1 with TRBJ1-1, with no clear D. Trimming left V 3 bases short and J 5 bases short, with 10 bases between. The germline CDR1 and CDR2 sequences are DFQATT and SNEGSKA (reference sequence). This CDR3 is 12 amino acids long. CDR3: CSASRRETEAFF. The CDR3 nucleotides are TGCAGTGCTAGCAGGAGGGAAACTGAAGCTTTCTTT.

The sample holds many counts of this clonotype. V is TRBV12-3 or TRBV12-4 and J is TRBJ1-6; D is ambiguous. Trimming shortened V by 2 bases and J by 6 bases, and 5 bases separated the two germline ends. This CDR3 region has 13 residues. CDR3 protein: CASSLQVNSPLHF. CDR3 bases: TGTGCCAGCAGTTTACAGGTTAATTCACCCCTCCACTTT.

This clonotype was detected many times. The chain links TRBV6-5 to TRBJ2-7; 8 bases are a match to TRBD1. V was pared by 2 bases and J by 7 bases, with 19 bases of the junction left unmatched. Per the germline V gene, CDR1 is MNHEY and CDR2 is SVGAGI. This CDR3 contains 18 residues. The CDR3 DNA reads TGTGCCAGCAGTTACGGACAGGGCGTTCTATCCCCCTTGTTGGAGCAGTACTTC. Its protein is CASSYGQGVLSPLLEQYF.

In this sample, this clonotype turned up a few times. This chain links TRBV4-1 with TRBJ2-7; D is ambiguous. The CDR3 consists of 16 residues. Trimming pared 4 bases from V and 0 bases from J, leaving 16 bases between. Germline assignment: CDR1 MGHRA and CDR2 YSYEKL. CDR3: CASSPLLRASSYEQYF. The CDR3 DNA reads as TGCGCCAGCAGCCCACTACTCCGGGCAAGCTCCTACGAGCAGTACTTC.

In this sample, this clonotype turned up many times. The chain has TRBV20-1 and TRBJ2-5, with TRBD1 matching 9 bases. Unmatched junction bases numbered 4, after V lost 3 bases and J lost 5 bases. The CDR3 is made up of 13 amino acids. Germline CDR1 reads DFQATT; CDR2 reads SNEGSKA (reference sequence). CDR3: CSASPGQGETQYF. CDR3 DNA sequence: TGCAGTGCTAGCCCGGGACAGGGCGAGACCCAGTACTTC.

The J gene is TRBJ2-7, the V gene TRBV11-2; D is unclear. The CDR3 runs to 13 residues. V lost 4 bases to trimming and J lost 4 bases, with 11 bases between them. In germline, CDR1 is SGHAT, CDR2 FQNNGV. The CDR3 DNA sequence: TGTGCCAGCAGCTCGAACACAGATTACGAGCAGTACTTC. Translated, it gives CASSSNTDYEQYF.

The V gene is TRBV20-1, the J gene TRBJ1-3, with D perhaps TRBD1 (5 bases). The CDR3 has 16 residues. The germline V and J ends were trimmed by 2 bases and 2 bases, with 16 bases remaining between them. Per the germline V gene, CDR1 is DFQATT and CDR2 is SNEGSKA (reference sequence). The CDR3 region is CSARNPGGMAGNTIYF. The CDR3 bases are TGCAGTGCTAGAAACCCCGGGGGAATGGCTGGAAACACCATATATTTT.

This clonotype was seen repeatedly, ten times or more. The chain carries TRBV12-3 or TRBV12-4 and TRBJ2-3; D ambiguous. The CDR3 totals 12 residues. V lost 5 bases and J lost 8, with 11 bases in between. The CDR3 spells CASSPERSTQYF. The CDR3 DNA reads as TGTGCCAGCAGTCCGGAAAGGAGTACGCAGTATTTT.

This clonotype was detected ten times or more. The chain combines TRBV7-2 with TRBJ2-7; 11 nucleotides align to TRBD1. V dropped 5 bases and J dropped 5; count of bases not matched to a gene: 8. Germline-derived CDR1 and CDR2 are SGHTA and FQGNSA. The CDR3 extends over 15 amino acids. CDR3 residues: CASSRDRGTSHEQYF. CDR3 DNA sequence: TGTGCCAGCAGCCGGGACAGGGGGACGTCACACGAGCAGTACTTC.

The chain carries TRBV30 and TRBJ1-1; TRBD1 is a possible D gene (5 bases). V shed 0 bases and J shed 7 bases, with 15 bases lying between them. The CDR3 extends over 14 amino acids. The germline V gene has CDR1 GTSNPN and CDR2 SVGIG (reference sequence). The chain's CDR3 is CAWSVPGVRGEAFF. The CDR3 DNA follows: TGTGCCTGGAGTGTACCGGGCGTAAGGGGTGAAGCTTTCTTT.

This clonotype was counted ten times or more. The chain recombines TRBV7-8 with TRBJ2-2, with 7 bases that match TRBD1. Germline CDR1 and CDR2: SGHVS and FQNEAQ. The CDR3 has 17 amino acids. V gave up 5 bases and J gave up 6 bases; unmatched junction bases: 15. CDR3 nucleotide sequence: TGTGCCAGCAGCACCGACAGGGTTTCGGAACGGGCCGGGGAGCTGTTTTTT. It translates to CASSTDRVSERAGELFF.

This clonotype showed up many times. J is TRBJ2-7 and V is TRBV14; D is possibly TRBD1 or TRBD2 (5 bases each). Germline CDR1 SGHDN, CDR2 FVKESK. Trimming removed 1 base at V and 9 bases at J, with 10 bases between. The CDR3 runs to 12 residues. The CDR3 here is CASSQGGGGQYF. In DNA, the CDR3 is TGTGCCAGCAGCCAAGGGGGCGGAGGGCAGTACTTC.

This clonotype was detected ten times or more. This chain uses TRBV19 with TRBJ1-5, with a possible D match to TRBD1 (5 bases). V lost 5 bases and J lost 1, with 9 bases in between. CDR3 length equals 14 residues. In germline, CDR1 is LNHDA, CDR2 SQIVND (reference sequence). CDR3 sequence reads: CASSSRGSNQPQHF. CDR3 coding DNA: TGTGCCAGTAGTTCCCGGGGGAGCAATCAGCCCCAGCATTTT.

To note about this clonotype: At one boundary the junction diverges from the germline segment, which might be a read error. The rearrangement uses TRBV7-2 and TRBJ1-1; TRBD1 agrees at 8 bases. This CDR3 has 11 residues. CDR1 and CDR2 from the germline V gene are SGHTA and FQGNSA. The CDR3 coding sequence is TGTGCCAGTAGTAGGGGACAGGAAGATTGCTTT. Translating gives CASSRGQEDCF.

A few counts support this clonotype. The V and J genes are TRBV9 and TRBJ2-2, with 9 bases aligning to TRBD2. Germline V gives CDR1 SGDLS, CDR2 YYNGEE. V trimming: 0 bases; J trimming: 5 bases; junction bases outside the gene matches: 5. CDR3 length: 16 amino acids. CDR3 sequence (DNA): TGTGCCAGCAGCGTAGGCAGTAGCGGGAGTACCGGGGAGCTGTTTTTT. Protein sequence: CASSVGSSGSTGELFF. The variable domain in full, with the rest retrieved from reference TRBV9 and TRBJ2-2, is DSGVTQTPKHLITATGQRVTLRCSPRSGDLSVYWYQQSLDQGLQFLIQYYNGEERAKGNILERFSAQQFPDLHSELNLSSLELGDSALYFCASSVGSSGSTGELFFGEGSRLTVL.

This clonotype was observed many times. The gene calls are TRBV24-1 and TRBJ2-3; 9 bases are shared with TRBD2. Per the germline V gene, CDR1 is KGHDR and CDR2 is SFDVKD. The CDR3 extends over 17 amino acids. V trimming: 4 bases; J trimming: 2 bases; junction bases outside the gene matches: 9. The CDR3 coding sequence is TGTGCCACCAGTGACGCCGGACTAGCGCAATACACAGATACGCAGTATTTT. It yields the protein CATSDAGLAQYTDTQYF.

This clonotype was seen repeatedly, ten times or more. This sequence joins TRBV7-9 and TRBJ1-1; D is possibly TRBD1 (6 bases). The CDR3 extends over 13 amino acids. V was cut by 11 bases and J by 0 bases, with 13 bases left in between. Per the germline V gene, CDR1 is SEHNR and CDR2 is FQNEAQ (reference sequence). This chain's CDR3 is CAATDRLNTEAFF. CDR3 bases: TGTGCCGCTACGGACAGACTGAACACTGAAGCTTTCTTT.

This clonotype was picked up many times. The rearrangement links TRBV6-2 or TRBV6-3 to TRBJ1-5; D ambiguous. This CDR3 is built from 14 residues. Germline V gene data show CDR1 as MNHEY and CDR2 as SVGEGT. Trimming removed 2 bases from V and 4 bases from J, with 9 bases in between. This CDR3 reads CASSYTAGNQPQHF. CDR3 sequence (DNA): TGTGCCAGCAGTTACACGGCGGGAAATCAGCCCCAGCATTTT.

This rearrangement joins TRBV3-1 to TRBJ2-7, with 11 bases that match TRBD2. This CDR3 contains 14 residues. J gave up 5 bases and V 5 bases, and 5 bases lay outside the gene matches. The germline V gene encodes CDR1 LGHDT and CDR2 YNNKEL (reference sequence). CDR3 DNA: TGTGCCAGCAGCAAACTACTAGCGGGAGACGAGCAGTACTTC. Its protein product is CASSKLLAGDEQYF.

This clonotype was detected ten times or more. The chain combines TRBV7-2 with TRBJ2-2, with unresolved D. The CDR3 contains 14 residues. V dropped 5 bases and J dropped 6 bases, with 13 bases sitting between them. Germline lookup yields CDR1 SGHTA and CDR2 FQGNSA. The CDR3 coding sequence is TGTGCCAGCAGCCCGCTTATGCCGGCCGGGGAGCTGTTTTTT. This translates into CASSPLMPAGELFF.

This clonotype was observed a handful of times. The CDR3 loop is CSASQDLNTEAFF. CDR3 coding DNA: TGCAGTGCTAGTCAGGACCTGAACACTGAAGCTTTCTTT. The chain joins TRBV20-1 to TRBJ1-1; D gene ambiguous. Germline loops: CDR1 DFQATT, CDR2 SNEGSKA (reference sequence). This CDR3 contains 13 residues. Trimming took 3 bases from V and 0 from J, leaving 8 bases between them.

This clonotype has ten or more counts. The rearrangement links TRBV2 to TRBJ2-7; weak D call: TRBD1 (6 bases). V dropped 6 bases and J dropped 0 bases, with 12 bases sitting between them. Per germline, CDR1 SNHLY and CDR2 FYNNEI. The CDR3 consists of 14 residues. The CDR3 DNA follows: TGTGCCAGCAGCCTCGACAGGTACTCCTACGAGCAGTACTTC. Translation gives CASSLDRYSYEQYF.

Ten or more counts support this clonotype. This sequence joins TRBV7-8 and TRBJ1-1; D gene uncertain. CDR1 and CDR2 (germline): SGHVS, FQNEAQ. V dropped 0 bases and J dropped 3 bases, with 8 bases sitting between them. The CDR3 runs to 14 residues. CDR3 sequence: CASSLAGSYTEAFF. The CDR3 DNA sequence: TGTGCCAGCAGCTTAGCAGGGTCCTACACTGAAGCTTTCTTT.

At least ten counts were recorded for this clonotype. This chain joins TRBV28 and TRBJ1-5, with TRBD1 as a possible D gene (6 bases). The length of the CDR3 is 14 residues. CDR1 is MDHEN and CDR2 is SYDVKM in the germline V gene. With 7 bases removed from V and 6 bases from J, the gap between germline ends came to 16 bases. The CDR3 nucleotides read TGTGCCAGCACCCTAAGGGGGGCTGGTCAGCCCCAGCATTTT. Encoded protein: CASTLRGAGQPQHF.

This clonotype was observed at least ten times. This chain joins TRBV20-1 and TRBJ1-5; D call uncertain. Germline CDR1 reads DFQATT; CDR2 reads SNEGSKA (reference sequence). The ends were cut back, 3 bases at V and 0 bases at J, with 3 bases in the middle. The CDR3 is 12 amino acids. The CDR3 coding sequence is TGCAGTGCTAGTGTTAGCAATCAGCCCCAGCATTTT. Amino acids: CSASVSNQPQHF.